Listed here is a single T cell receptor (beta chain). The sample belongs to a study of T-cell reconstitution after alpha-beta-depleted transplantation in children. The authors prepared the TCRbeta library with unique molecular identifiers. TCRdb called the PCR reads again in MiXCR, with one record for every CDR3 protein. The sample holds a few hundred thousand distinct CDR3 sequences, 9.5% to 10% seen once. V lost 6 bases and J lost 0, with 10 bases in between. CDR3 length equals 14 residues. This TCR came from a human donor who donated a stem cell graft to a child with SCID. The chain employs TRBV12-3 or TRBV12-4 and TRBJ2-3; D is unclear. The sequencing here drew on PBMCs from the stem cell graft donor, taken from the stem cell graft. DNA for the CDR3: TGTGCCAGCAGCCCAGGCCCTAGCACAGATACGCAGTATTTT. It yields the protein CASSPGPSTDTQYF.